Below, 17 T cell receptor beta chains from the same sample are listed, as sequenced in a study of blood T cell repertoires in COVID-19. Profiled with immunoSEQ multiplex PCR; TCRdb holds only in-frame clones, not every one. The profile shows tens of thousands of clones, 82% of them singletons. Input material: peripheral blood. Receptors were obtained from a human donor in a cohort sampled during active or convalescent COVID-19.

The genes are TRBV29-1 and TRBJ2-1; D is uncertain. V shed 4 bases and J shed 4 bases, with 8 bases lying between them. The CDR3 consists of 12 residues. CDR1 and CDR2 (germline): SQVTM, ANQGSEA. The CDR3: CSVADGYNEQFF. The CDR3 DNA reads TGCAGCGTTGCAGACGGTTACAATGAGCAGTTCTTC.

The rearrangement joins TRBV5-4 to TRBJ2-7, with TRBD1 identical over 9 bases. This CDR3 has 15 residues. Germline V gene lookup returns CDR1 SGHNT and CDR2 YYREEE (reference sequence). Trimming at V came to 4 bases and at J to 6 bases, leaving 11 bases not matched to a gene. The CDR3: CASSLPGQGPSEQYF. The CDR3, as DNA: TGTGCCAGCAGCCTCCCGGGACAGGGACCTTCCGAGCAGTACTTC. Complete variable domain (other parts from reference TRBV5-4 and TRBJ2-7): ETGVTQSPTHLIKTRGQQVTLRCSSQSGHNTVSWYQQALGQGPQFIFQYYREEENGRGNFPPRFSGLQFPNYSSELNVNALELDDSALYLCASSLPGQGPSEQYFGPGTRLTVT.

This CDR3 is CASSHGLAGPYNEQFF. DNA of the CDR3: TGTGCCAGCAGCCATGGACTAGCGGGGCCCTACAATGAGCAGTTCTTC. The rearrangement links TRBV3-1 (or the pseudogene TRBV3-2) to TRBJ2-1; 12 nucleotides agree with TRBD2. The CDR3 sequence is 16 residues long. Unmatched junction bases numbered 2, after V lost 3 bases and J lost 2 bases. Germline loops: CDR1 LGHDT, CDR2 YNNKEL (reference sequence).

The genes are TRBV19 and TRBJ2-4, with 8 bases fitting TRBD2. The CDR3 is made up of 14 amino acids. Looked up from germline, CDR1 is LNHDA and CDR2 is SQIVND (reference sequence). Trimming cost V 4 bases and J 5 bases; bases outside gene matches: 4. The DNA of the CDR3 is TGTGCCAGTAGTAGCCCGGGGGGGGAAAACATTCAGTACTTC. This translates into CASSSPGGENIQYF.

V and J are TRBV27 and TRBJ1-2, with a tentative D call TRBD1 (5 bases). CDR1 is MNHEY, CDR2 SMNVEV, per germline (reference sequence). This CDR3 region has 14 residues. Deletions cut 8 bases from V and 4 bases from J, with 17 bases between. The CDR3, as DNA: TGTGCCAGCGGAAGGGACTCCTTCGGCTATGGCTACACCTTC. It is translated as CASGRDSFGYGYTF.

The rearrangement uses TRBV4-3 and TRBJ2-7, with D perhaps TRBD1 (5 bases). V was clipped by 4 bases and J by 1 base, with 17 bases between them. The CDR3 sequence is 16 residues long. Germline V gene data show CDR1 as LGHNA and CDR2 as YSLEER. Written as DNA, the CDR3 is TGCGCCAGCAGCCTTCACCCGACAGCGCAATCCTACGAGCAGTACTTC. It yields the protein CASSLHPTAQSYEQYF.

The V call is TRBV6-6, the J call TRBJ2-1; D may be TRBD2 (6 bases). V was clipped by 4 bases and J by 9 bases, with 16 bases between them. Looked up from germline, CDR1 is MNHNY and CDR2 is SVGAGI (reference sequence). This CDR3 region has 14 residues. The CDR3 here is CASSSDGSPSEQFF. In DNA form, the CDR3 reads TGTGCCAGCAGTTCGGACGGGAGTCCCAGTGAGCAGTTCTTC.

The V call is TRBV4-1, the J call TRBJ1-4, with D maybe TRBD1 (5 bases). The germline V gene encodes CDR1 MGHRA and CDR2 YSYEKL. CDR3 length: 16 amino acids. With 1 base removed from V and 8 bases from J, the gap between germline ends came to 17 bases. CDR3 amino acids: CASSQAFGGVGEKLFF. The DNA for the CDR3 is TGCGCCAGCAGCCAAGCCTTCGGAGGGGTTGGGGAAAAACTGTTTTTT.

This chain joins TRBV9 and TRBJ1-3; 7 bases are a match to TRBD1. Germline V gives CDR1 SGDLS, CDR2 YYNGEE. The CDR3 spans 14 residues. The J segment lost 3 bases and the V segment lost 3 bases, leaving 3 bases of the junction unmatched. CDR3 bases: TGTGCCAGCAGCGACAGGGGAGTTGGAAACACCATATATTTT. Its translation is CASSDRGVGNTIYF. The whole variable domain, remainder taken from reference TRBV9 and TRBJ1-3, is DSGVTQTPKHLITATGQRVTLRCSPRSGDLSVYWYQQSLDQGLQFLIQYYNGEERAKGNILERFSAQQFPDLHSELNLSSLELGDSALYFCASSDRGVGNTIYFGEGSWLTVV.

This chain connects TRBV2 to TRBJ2-3, with TRBD2 matching 13 bases. The J segment lost 1 base and the V segment lost 6 bases, leaving 10 bases of the junction unmatched. Germline CDR1 SNHLY, CDR2 FYNNEI. The CDR3 is made up of 18 amino acids. The CDR3 loop reads CASRELAGGPGGTDTQYF. Here the CDR3 DNA reads TGTGCCAGCAGGGAACTAGCGGGGGGGCCGGGGGGCACAGATACGCAGTATTTT.

V is TRBV5-4 and J is TRBJ1-4; 9 positions agree with TRBD1. V dropped 4 bases and J dropped 7; count of bases not matched to a gene: 11. CDR1 and CDR2 from the germline V gene are SGHNT and YYREEE (reference sequence). This CDR3 region has 16 residues. The CDR3: CASSPAVQGAGEKLFF. DNA of the CDR3: TGTGCCAGCAGCCCGGCGGTACAGGGGGCGGGTGAAAAACTGTTTTTT.

This clone was observed a single time. The V and J genes are TRBV9 and TRBJ1-3; D might be TRBD1 (5 bases). V was shortened by 2 bases and J by 2 bases, with 11 bases between the two germline ends. The CDR3 contains 15 residues. Per germline, CDR1 SGDLS and CDR2 YYNGEE. CDR3 DNA: TGTGCCAGCAGCGTTGGGAGGGACCCTGGAAACACCATATATTTT. Its translation: CASSVGRDPGNTIYF.

This clone has a single count. The V call is TRBV11-2, the J call TRBJ2-5; 15 bases agree with TRBD2. The CDR3 consists of 16 residues. Germline CDR1 is SGHAT and CDR2 is FQNNGV. Trimming took 4 bases from V and 1 from J; bases not matched to a gene: 1. The CDR3 here is CASSWTSGGAQETQYF. DNA for the CDR3: TGTGCCAGCAGCTGGACTAGCGGGGGGGCCCAAGAGACCCAGTACTTC.

This clone was counted between two and nine times. This chain connects TRBV10-3 to TRBJ1-1; 11 bases fit TRBD1. CDR1 ENHRY and CDR2 SYGVKD come from the germline V gene. The CDR3 spans 18 residues. J lost 5 bases, V lost 6 bases, and 17 bases had no gene match. The DNA for the CDR3 is TGTGCCATCAGCCCCAACTCGGGGACAGGGGGGTTGAGGACTGAAGCTTTCTTT. It translates to CAISPNSGTGGLRTEAFF.

The V and J genes are TRBV9 and TRBJ1-6; tentatively, D is TRBD1 (5 bases). The CDR3 is made up of 15 amino acids. V was shortened by 0 bases and J by 6 bases, with 10 bases between the two germline ends. Germline CDR1 SGDLS, CDR2 YYNGEE. CDR3 protein: CASSVGGQTNSPLHF. Here the CDR3 DNA reads TGTGCCAGCAGCGTAGGAGGACAAACTAATTCACCCCTCCACTTT.

The chain employs TRBV30 and TRBJ2-5; tentatively, D is TRBD2 (8 bases). The CDR3 has 16 residues. The germline gives CDR1 GTSNPN, CDR2 SVGIG (reference sequence). V lost 3 bases and J lost 5, with 22 bases in between. The CDR3 here is CAWSRDLAGRGETQYF. Written as DNA, the CDR3 is TGTGCCTGGAGCCGGGATCTAGCGGGCAGGGGGGAGACCCAGTACTTC.

The chain combines TRBV15 with TRBJ1-1, with 7 bases that match TRBD1. J lost 1 base, V lost 3 bases, and 2 bases had no gene match. This CDR3 is built from 14 residues. Germline V gene sequence: CDR1 LNHNV, CDR2 YYDKDF (reference sequence). CDR3 bases: TGTGCCACCAGCAGGGGACAGCCGAACACTGAAGCTTTCTTT. Residues: CATSRGQPNTEAFF. The full variable domain, rest sourced from reference TRBV15 and TRBJ1-1, is DAMVIQNPRYQVTQFGKPVTLSCSQTLNHNVMYWYQQKSSQAPKLLFHYYDKDFNNEADTPDNFQSRRPNTSFCFLDIRSPGLGDTAMYLCATSRGQPNTEAFFGQGTRLTVV.